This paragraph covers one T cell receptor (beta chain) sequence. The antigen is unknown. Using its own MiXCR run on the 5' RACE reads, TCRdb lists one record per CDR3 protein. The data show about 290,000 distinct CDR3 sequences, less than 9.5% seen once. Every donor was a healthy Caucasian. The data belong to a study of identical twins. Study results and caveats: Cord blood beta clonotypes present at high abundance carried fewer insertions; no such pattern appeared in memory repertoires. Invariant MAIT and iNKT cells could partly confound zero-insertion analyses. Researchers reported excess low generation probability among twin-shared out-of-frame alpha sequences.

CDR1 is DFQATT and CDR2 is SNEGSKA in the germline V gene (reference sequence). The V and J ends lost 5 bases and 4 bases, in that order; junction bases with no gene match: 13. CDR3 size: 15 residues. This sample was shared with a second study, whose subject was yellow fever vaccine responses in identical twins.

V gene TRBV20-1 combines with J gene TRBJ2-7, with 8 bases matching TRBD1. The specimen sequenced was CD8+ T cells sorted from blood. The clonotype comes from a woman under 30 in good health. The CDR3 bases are TGCAGTGCTTTAGAACCGGGACAGGTGCTTTACGAGCAGTACTTC. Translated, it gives CSALEPGQVLYEQYF.